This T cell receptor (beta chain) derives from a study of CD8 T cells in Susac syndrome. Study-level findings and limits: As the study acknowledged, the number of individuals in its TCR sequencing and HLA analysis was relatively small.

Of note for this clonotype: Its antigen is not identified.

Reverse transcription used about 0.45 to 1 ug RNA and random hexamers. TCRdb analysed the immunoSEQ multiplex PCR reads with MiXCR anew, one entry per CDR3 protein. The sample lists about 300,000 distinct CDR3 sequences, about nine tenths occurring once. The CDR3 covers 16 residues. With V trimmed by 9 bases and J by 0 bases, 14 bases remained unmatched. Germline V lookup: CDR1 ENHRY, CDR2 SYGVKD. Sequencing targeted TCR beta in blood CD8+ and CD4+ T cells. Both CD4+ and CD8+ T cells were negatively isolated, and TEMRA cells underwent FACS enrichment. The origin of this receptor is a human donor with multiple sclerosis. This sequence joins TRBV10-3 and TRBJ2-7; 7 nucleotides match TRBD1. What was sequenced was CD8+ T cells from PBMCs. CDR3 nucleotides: TGTGCCATGCCGTTATCCGTGGGACAGAGCTCCTACGAGCAGTACTTC. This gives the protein CAMPLSVGQSSYEQYF.